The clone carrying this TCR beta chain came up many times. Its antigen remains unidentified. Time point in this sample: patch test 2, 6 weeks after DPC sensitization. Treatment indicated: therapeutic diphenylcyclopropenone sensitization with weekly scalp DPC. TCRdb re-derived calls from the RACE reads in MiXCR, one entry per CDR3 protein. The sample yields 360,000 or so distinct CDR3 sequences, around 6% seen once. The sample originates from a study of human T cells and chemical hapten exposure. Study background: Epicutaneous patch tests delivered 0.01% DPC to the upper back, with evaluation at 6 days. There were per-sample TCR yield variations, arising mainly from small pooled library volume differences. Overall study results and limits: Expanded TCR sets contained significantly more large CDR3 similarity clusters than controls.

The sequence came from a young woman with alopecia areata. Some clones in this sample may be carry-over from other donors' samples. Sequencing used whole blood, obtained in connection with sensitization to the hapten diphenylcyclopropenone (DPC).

The CDR3 here is CSALVFMNTEAFF. DNA for the CDR3: TGCAGTGCCCTCGTGTTCATGAACACTGAAGCTTTCTTT. The chain carries TRBV20-1 and TRBJ1-1; D remains unclear. V was pared by 6 bases and J by 0 bases, with 11 bases between. The CDR3 loop spans 13 amino acids. In germline, CDR1 is DFQATT, CDR2 SNEGSKA (reference sequence).